This is a list of T cell receptor beta chains from one sample in a study of PD-1 blockade in classical Hodgkin lymphoma. Clones were read by immunoSEQ multiplex PCR, and TCRdb kept only the in-frame ones, dropping some. The table lists approximately 89,000 clones, nearly 85% of them singletons. Material: peripheral blood mononuclear cells (PBMCs), obtained before the fourth cycle of nivolumab. These receptor sequences come from a human donor with classical Hodgkin lymphoma. Both conserved end residues are part of each CDR3. A D gene is named only where the DNA matches it firmly. Clone size, where shown, is once, few, many, or a class for clones that have expanded.

DNA | CDR3 | V | D | size | J
TGTGCCATCAGTGAGTCGGGGGGGAACACTGAAGCTTTCTTT | CAISESGGNTEAFF | TRBV10-3 | . | . | TRBJ1-1
TGTGCCAGCAGCTTGGGGGGGACAGGGGCTAGCGAGCAGTACTTC | CASSLGGTGASEQYF | TRBV5-8 | TRBD1 | few | TRBJ2-7
TGCAGCGGAAGACAGGGGGCGGGAGAGACCCAGTACTTC | CSGRQGAGETQYF | TRBV29-1 | TRBD1 | once | TRBJ2-5
TGTGCCTGGAGTGGACAGGGAGGGAGGCAGTACTTC | CAWSGQGGRQYF | TRBV30 | . | . | TRBJ2-7
TGTGCCAGCAGTGGATGGGACGGCCACTATGGCTACACCTTC | CASSGWDGHYGYTF | TRBV6-1 | . | . | TRBJ1-2
TGTGCCAGCAGTTTGGACGGCTCCTACGAGCAGTACTTC | CASSLDGSYEQYF | TRBV6-6 | . | . | TRBJ2-7
TGTGCCAGCAGCACCGATGACAGGGTAATGTCGGGCAATCAGCCCCAGCATTTT | CASSTDDRVMSGNQPQHF | TRBV21-1 | . | . | TRBJ1-5
TGTGCCAGCAGCGGACGCCGGGCCTGGGACTATGGCTACACCTTC | CASSGRRAWDYGYTF | TRBV7-9 | . | . | TRBJ1-2
TGTGCCAGCAGTGACGGGACTCTTAGTGGCTACACCTTC | CASSDGTLSGYTF | TRBV6-4 | . | . | TRBJ1-2
TGCACCAGCAGCCAGGGACTAGCGGAAAACAATGAGCAGTTCTTC | CTSSQGLAENNEQFF | TRBV1 | . | . | TRBJ2-1
TGTGCCAGCAGCAAAGGAGTAGGAGGGAGAAACGAGCAGTACTTC | CASSKGVGGRNEQYF | TRBV21-1 | . | . | TRBJ2-7
TGTGCCAGCAGCTTAAACCCCTTGACCTACGAGCAGTACTTC | CASSLNPLTYEQYF | TRBV7-6 | . | . | TRBJ2-7
TGCGCCAGCAGCTTGGCTGGTGACTATGGCTACACCTTC | CASSLAGDYGYTF | TRBV5-1 | . | . | TRBJ1-2
TGTGCCAGCTCACAGGGGGGGACCTACGAGCAGTACTTC | CASSQGGTYEQYF | TRBV18 | . | . | TRBJ2-7
TGTGCCAGCAATACAAGGGGGTACCTCCAGCCCCAGCATTTT | CASNTRGYLQPQHF | TRBV5-8 | . | . | TRBJ1-5
TGTGCCAGCAGCTTGAGCCAGGGGGCTCTGAACACTGAAGCTTTCTTT | CASSLSQGALNTEAFF | TRBV5-4 | TRBD1 | . | TRBJ1-1
TGTGCTAGTGGTTTGAGGGGGCCGGGCACCGGGGAGCTGTTTTTT | CASGLRGPGTGELFF | TRBV12-5 | TRBD1 | . | TRBJ2-2
TGCAGTCACACAGGAAGCTCTGGAAACACCATATATTTT | CSHTGSSGNTIYF | TRBV29-1 | . | . | TRBJ1-3
TGCAGCGCGAGGGCTGCAGGGGGCGCGAGGGAGCAGTACTTC | CSARAAGGAREQYF | TRBV29-1 | TRBD1 | . | TRBJ2-7
TGTGCCAGCTCACGGACTAGCGGGAGCTTGAACAATGAGCAGTTCTTC | CASSRTSGSLNNEQFF | TRBV18 | TRBD2 | . | TRBJ2-1
TGCGCCAGCAGCTGGTCGATGAACACTGAAGCTTTCTTT | CASSWSMNTEAFF | TRBV5-1 | . | . | TRBJ1-1
TGTGCCAGCAGTGAGGTGGGTGGGGTAAGGCCCTACGAGCAGTACTTC | CASSEVGGVRPYEQYF | TRBV2 | . | once | TRBJ2-7
TGTGCCAGCAGCAATACCCCCCACAAGGAAGAGACCCAGTACTTC | CASSNTPHKEETQYF | TRBV21-1 | . | . | TRBJ2-5
TGTGCCAGCAGCTTAGTAGGGGGGACTAGCGGGAACGAGCAGTACTTC | CASSLVGGTSGNEQYF | TRBV7-2 | TRBD2 | . | TRBJ2-7
TGCGCCAGCAGGGTCCGGGACTCTCTCAATGAGCAGTTCTTC | CASRVRDSLNEQFF | TRBV4-1 | . | . | TRBJ2-1
TGTGCCAGCAGTGCTCTTGGCGGGAGCTCCTACGAGCAGTACTTC | CASSALGGSSYEQYF | TRBV2 | TRBD2 | . | TRBJ2-7
TGTGCCAGCAGTGGCCGGGACAGGGGTCATGAGCAGTACTTC | CASSGRDRGHEQYF | TRBV6-1 | TRBD1 | once | TRBJ2-7
TGTGCCACGGGTGGGGCCTATACAACTAATGAAAAACTGTTTTTT | CATGGAYTTNEKLFF | TRBV5-8 | . | once | TRBJ1-4
TGTGCCAGCAGCTTAATGAGGGAGTACGAGCAGTACTTC | CASSLMREYEQYF | TRBV7-2 | . | . | TRBJ2-7
TGTGCCAGCAGCGTAGACGGCAGGGGGCAGGGGGAGACCCAGTACTTC | CASSVDGRGQGETQYF | TRBV9 | TRBD1 | . | TRBJ2-5
TGCAGCGCCTCCCCAGGGGTCAAAGATACGCAGTATTTT | CSASPGVKDTQYF | TRBV29-1 | . | . | TRBJ2-3
TGTGCCAGCAGCCCCTGGCATCCACAGGGGACCGGGGAGCTGTTTTTT | CASSPWHPQGTGELFF | TRBV14 | TRBD1 | . | TRBJ2-2
TGTGCCAGCAGCCTAAGACAGGGGGCCCCCTACGAGCAGTACTTC | CASSLRQGAPYEQYF | TRBV7-2 | TRBD1 | . | TRBJ2-7
TGTGCCTGGAGTGTTAGGGGGCCGGGCGAGCAGTACTTC | CAWSVRGPGEQYF | TRBV30 | TRBD1 | . | TRBJ2-7
TGTGCCAGCAGCCCCTCCAGGGCCTCCTACGAGCAGTACTTC | CASSPSRASYEQYF | TRBV6-5 | . | . | TRBJ2-7
TGCGCCAGCAGCTTCCGGCAGGGTGAAGCTTTCTTT | CASSFRQGEAFF | TRBV5-1 | . | . | TRBJ1-1
TGTGCCAGCAGAATCAGGGATTGCGCCTACGAGCAGTACTTC | CASRIRDCAYEQYF | TRBV9 | . | . | TRBJ2-7
TGTGCCAGCAGTGACTCGAGGCGACGTTATAGCAATCAGCCCCAGCATTTT | CASSDSRRRYSNQPQHF | TRBV6-4 | . | . | TRBJ1-5
TGCAGCGCTGGAGGACAGAACACCGGGGAGCTGTTTTTT | CSAGGQNTGELFF | TRBV29-1 | . | . | TRBJ2-2
TGCGCCAGCAGTGAGTCAGACTGGTACGAGCAGTACTTC | CASSESDWYEQYF | TRBV10-2 | . | once | TRBJ2-7
TGTGCCAGCAGTAGCAGGGGGAGCAATCAGCCCCAGCATTTT | CASSSRGSNQPQHF | TRBV6-5 | TRBD1 | . | TRBJ1-5
TGCGCCAGCAGCTCCGGACTAGCGACGCAGTATTTT | CASSSGLATQYF | TRBV5-1 | TRBD2 | . | TRBJ2-3
TGTGCCAGCAGTGGGTTGGGGGATGGAAACACCATATATTTT | CASSGLGDGNTIYF | TRBV6-1 | . | . | TRBJ1-3
TGTGCCATCAGTGACTTACGAGGTTCTGGAAACACCATATATTTT | CAISDLRGSGNTIYF | TRBV10-3 | . | . | TRBJ1-3
TGCGCCAGCAGCTCCGCCTGGACAGGGGGCAATGAGCAGTTCTTC | CASSSAWTGGNEQFF | TRBV5-1 | TRBD1 | few | TRBJ2-1